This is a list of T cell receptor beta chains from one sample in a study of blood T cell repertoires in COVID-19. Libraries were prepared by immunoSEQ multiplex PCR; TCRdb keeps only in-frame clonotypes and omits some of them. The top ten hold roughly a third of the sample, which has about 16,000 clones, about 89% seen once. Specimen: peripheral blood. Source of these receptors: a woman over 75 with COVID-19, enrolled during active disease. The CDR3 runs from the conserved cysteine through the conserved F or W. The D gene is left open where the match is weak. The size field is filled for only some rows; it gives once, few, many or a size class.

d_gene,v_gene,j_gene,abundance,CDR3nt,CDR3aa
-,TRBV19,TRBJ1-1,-,TGTGCCAGTAGTATGACACCTACAAACACTGAAGCTTTCTTT,CASSMTPTNTEAFF
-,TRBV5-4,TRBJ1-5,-,TGTGCCAGCTCCCAGGATCCAAACAATCAGCCCCAGCATTTT,CASSQDPNNQPQHF
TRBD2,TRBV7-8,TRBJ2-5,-,TGTGCCAGCAGCCACCGGAGGATTAGCGGGGAAGGGACCCAGTACTTC,CASSHRRISGEGTQYF
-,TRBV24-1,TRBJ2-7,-,TGTGCCACCAGTGATTCATCGGACAGCTCCTACGAGCAGTACTTC,CATSDSSDSSYEQYF
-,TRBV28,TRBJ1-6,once,TGTGCCAGCAGTTTATCGGGTTCACCCCTCCACTTT,CASSLSGSPLHF
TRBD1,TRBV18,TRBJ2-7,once,TGTGCCAGCTCACCACGGACAGGTGGCCCTAGCTCCTACGAGCAGTACTTC,CASSPRTGGPSSYEQYF
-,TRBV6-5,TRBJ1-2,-,TGTGCCAGCTGGGAGGGAACCGGGCTACGTTCTGGCTACACCTTC,CASWEGTGLRSGYTF
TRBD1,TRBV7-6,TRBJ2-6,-,TGTGCCAGCAGCGGGACAGGGGGGTTGACTGGGGCCAACGTCCTGACTTTC,CASSGTGGLTGANVLTF
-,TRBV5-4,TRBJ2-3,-,TGTGCCAGCAGTCAAGCGAAGGCAGATACGCAGTATTTT,CASSQAKADTQYF
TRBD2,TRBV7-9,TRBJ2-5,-,TGTGCCAGCAGCTTACTAGCGGGAGAAGAGACCCAGTACTTC,CASSLLAGEETQYF
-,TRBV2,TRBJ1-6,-,TGTGCCAGCAGTACAGGATTAGATTCACCCCTCCACTTT,CASSTGLDSPLHF
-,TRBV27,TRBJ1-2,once,TGTGCCAGCAGTTTTGAAAGCTCTAACTATGGCTACACCTTC,CASSFESSNYGYTF
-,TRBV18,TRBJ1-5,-,TGTGCCAGCTCACCTACAGGGATTGGTAGCAATCAGCCCCAGCATTTT,CASSPTGIGSNQPQHF
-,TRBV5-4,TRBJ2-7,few,TGTGCCAGCAGCTTGCTCCCCTCGGGGGAGCAGTACTTC,CASSLLPSGEQYF
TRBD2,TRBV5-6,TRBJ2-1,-,TGTGCCAGCAGCTTCCTTACTAGCGGGCCTTACAATGAGCAGTTCTTC,CASSFLTSGPYNEQFF
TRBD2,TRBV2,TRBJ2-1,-,TGTGCCAGCAGTGGCCTAGCGGGAATCAACAATGAGCAGTTCTTC,CASSGLAGINNEQFF